This entry lists 21 T cell receptor beta chains sequenced from one sample in a study of metastatic and nonmetastatic thyroid tumors (dated by TCRdb to 2018 to 2021). The library was made by PCR. The sequencer listed for this sample is Illumina HiSeq 4000. TCRdb reworked the public reads: Q25 trimming with fastp, MiXCR clone assembly, productive beta chains retained. The sample table lists about 62,000 clones, approximately 4.1% of them with a count of one. In total, the top ten clones hold approximately 20% of the sample. None of the patients had been given any treatment before thyroid surgery. Sequencing was carried out using blood. The receptors here all came from a female donor with papillary thyroid cancer or a benign thyroid nodule (not recorded which). Some clones in this sample may be carry-over from other donors' samples.

This clone was counted many times. In nucleotides, the CDR3 is TGTGCCAGCAGTTTAGCGGGAGGACCCGGGGAGCTGTTTTTT. This codes for CASSLAGGPGELFF. V is TRBV12-3 or TRBV12-4 and J is TRBJ2-2; possible D gene TRBD2, 6 bases. The CDR3 totals 14 residues. V lost 0 bases to trimming and J lost 6 bases, with 8 bases between them.

This clone was picked up many times. The chain is built from TRBV20-1 and TRBJ2-7; D possibly corresponds to TRBD2 (5 bases). Germline loops: CDR1 DFQATT, CDR2 SNEGSKA (reference sequence). This CDR3 region has 13 residues. The V end was cut by 6 bases, the J end by 1 base, with 13 bases between. CDR3 sequence: CSALSETSYEQYF. The CDR3 DNA sequence: TGCAGTGCCCTTAGCGAAACGTCCTACGAGCAGTACTTC.

The chain links TRBV10-3 to TRBJ2-2, with 11 nucleotides matching TRBD1. Germline trimming cut 4 bases from V and 4 bases from J; bases unmatched to any gene: 5. The CDR3 sequence is 16 residues long. Germline assignment: CDR1 ENHRY and CDR2 SYGVKD. CDR3 sequence (DNA): TGTGCCATCAGTGGGACAGGGGGCTGGAGCACCGGGGAGCTGTTTTTT. Protein product: CAISGTGGWSTGELFF.

This clone was found many times. The rearrangement links TRBV20-1 to TRBJ1-2; 7 positions agree with TRBD1. Germline lookup yields CDR1 DFQATT and CDR2 SNEGSKA (reference sequence). This CDR3 spans 15 amino acids. The ends lost 2 bases at V and 7 bases at J; junction bases unmatched: 13. For the CDR3, the DNA is TGCAGTGCTAGAAACGTGGGACAGCCATATCTTGGCTACACCTTC. It encodes CSARNVGQPYLGYTF.

This clone was found many times. The rearrangement links TRBV3-1 to TRBJ1-1; the match to TRBD1 covers 9 bases. CDR3 length: 15 residues. After removal of 1 base from V and 5 bases from J, the junction contained 5 bases not matched to a gene. Germline-derived CDR1 and CDR2 are LGHDT and YNNKEL (reference sequence). The CDR3 DNA is TGTGCCAGCAGCCAAGGGGACAGGGCTGGTACTGAAGCTTTCTTT. This encodes CASSQGDRAGTEAFF.

The rearrangement joins TRBV20-1 to TRBJ2-3; 9 bases fit TRBD2. Trimming removed 5 bases from V and 2 bases from J; junction bases left unmatched: 8. This CDR3 has 15 residues. Germline CDR1 and CDR2: DFQATT and SNEGSKA (reference sequence). The CDR3 reads CSAPRLAVITDTQYF. The CDR3 nucleotides read TGCAGTGCTCCCCGACTAGCGGTTATCACAGATACGCAGTATTTT.

This chain joins TRBV12-3 or TRBV12-4 and TRBJ1-1; D is possibly TRBD1 (6 bases). The V and J ends lost 3 bases and 3 bases respectively, with 11 bases between them. This CDR3 comprises 14 residues. CDR3 nucleotide sequence: TGTGCCAGCAGTTTCTACAGGGCGCACACTGAAGCTTTCTTT. It specifies CASSFYRAHTEAFF.

This clone was seen many times. The chain uses TRBV20-1 and TRBJ2-5, with TRBD2 matching 10 bases. The CDR3 contains 15 residues. The germline gives CDR1 DFQATT, CDR2 SNEGSKA (reference sequence). The junction had 9 bases not matched to a gene; V was cut back by 7 bases and J by 1 base. The CDR3 region has the DNA TGCAGTGTCCCTCTAGCGGGAGATGTCCAAGAGACCCAGTACTTC. Its protein product is CSVPLAGDVQETQYF.

This clone was seen a handful of times. The V call is TRBV28, the J call TRBJ1-2; D not resolved. This CDR3 region has 14 residues. From germline, CDR1 is MDHEN and CDR2 SYDVKM. Trimming cost V 5 bases and J 0 bases, with 10 bases left between them. CDR3 in amino acids: CASSNRPANYGYTF. CDR3 bases: TGTGCCAGCAGTAACAGACCAGCTAACTATGGCTACACCTTC.

This clone has a count of ten or more. The chain joins TRBV24-1 to TRBJ1-5; D ambiguous. Germline V CDR1 and CDR2: KGHDR, SFDVKD. The V gene lost 1 base and the J gene lost 0 bases, with 6 bases spanning the gap. The length of the CDR3 is 15 residues. In DNA form, the CDR3 reads TGTGCCACCAGTGATTTTCCCTATAGCAATCAGCCCCAGCATTTT. The encoded protein is CATSDFPYSNQPQHF.

This clone came up a few times. This sequence joins TRBV30 and TRBJ1-1, with a tentative D call TRBD1 (6 bases). The V end was cut by 4 bases, the J end by 11 bases, with 20 bases between. This CDR3 has 13 residues. Per germline, CDR1 GTSNPN and CDR2 SVGIG (reference sequence). The chain's CDR3 is CAWNPPGQLAAFF. CDR3 in DNA: TGTGCCTGGAACCCCCCGGGACAACTGGCGGCTTTCTTT. Based on the CDR3 plus reference TRBV30 and TRBJ1-1, the full variable domain is SQTIHQWPATLVQPVGSPLSLECTVEGTSNPNLYWYRQAAGRGLQLLFYSVGIGQISSEVPQNLSASRPQDRQFILSSKKLLLSDSGFYLCAWNPPGQLAAFFGQGTRLTVV.

This clone showed up many times. The V and J genes are TRBV2 and TRBJ2-1; maybe TRBD2 (6 bases). Germline loops: CDR1 SNHLY, CDR2 FYNNEI. The V gene lost 6 bases and the J gene lost 13 bases, with 16 bases spanning the gap. The CDR3 has 12 amino acids. The CDR3 DNA follows: TGTGCCAGCAGCGACGACTTTAGCGGACAGTTCTTC. The encoded protein is CASSDDFSGQFF.

The CDR3 protein is CAWGGDVRGSDTQYF. In DNA, the CDR3 is TGTGCCTGGGGGGGGGATGTAAGGGGGTCAGATACGCAGTATTTT. The chain is built from TRBV30 and TRBJ2-3; a possible D gene is TRBD2 (7 bases). The germline V gene has CDR1 GTSNPN and CDR2 SVGIG (reference sequence). This CDR3 region has 15 residues. V was clipped by 5 bases and J by 4 bases, with 19 bases between them. The entire variable domain, with the rest obtained from reference TRBV30 and TRBJ2-3, is as follows: SQTIHQWPATLVQPVGSPLSLECTVEGTSNPNLYWYRQAAGRGLQLLFYSVGIGQISSEVPQNLSASRPQDRQFILSSKKLLLSDSGFYLCAWGGDVRGSDTQYFGPGTRLTVL.

The chain joins TRBV6-2 or TRBV6-3 to TRBJ1-2; 9 bases match TRBD1. The germline gives CDR1 MNHEY, CDR2 SVGEGT. Losses at the gene ends were 2 bases for V and 6 bases for J; bases not matched to a gene: 7. The CDR3 sequence is 15 residues long. The CDR3 nucleotides read TGTGCCAGCAGTTACAACACAGGGGGCTCACATGGCTACACCTTC. Residues: CASSYNTGGSHGYTF.

V and J are TRBV20-1 and TRBJ1-5, with 7 bases matching TRBD1. Germline V CDR1 and CDR2: DFQATT, SNEGSKA (reference sequence). V dropped 0 bases and J dropped 0; count of bases not matched to a gene: 5. The length of the CDR3 is 16 residues. CDR3 protein: CSAREPRGGSNQPQHF. The CDR3 bases are TGCAGTGCTAGAGAGCCCAGGGGGGGTAGCAATCAGCCCCAGCATTTT.

This clone occurred many times. The V call is TRBV20-1, the J call TRBJ1-2, with 8 bases fitting TRBD1. CDR3 size: 16 residues. Germline V gives CDR1 DFQATT, CDR2 SNEGSKA (reference sequence). Trimming removed 5 bases from V and 5 bases from J; junction bases left unmatched: 16. CDR3 DNA sequence: TGCAGTGCTGACCCGGGACAGGCGTATTTTGGGTATGGCTACACCTTC. It codes for CSADPGQAYFGYGYTF.

Details on this clone: An end of the junction differs from the germline gene, which may be a read error. The chain is built from TRBV11-2 and TRBJ2-1; possible D gene TRBD2, 5 bases. The CDR3 runs to 15 residues. The germline CDR1 and CDR2 sequences are SGHAT and FQNNGV. The CDR3 spells CASSLEGVPYNEQLF. The CDR3, as DNA: TGTGCCAGCAGCTTAGAGGGAGTCCCCTACAATGAGCAGCTCTTC.

The V call is TRBV29-1, the J call TRBJ2-1, with 7 bases fitting TRBD1. The germline V gene has CDR1 SQVTM and CDR2 ANQGSEA. The CDR3 totals 15 residues. Trimming at V came to 3 bases and at J to 7 bases, leaving 12 bases not matched to a gene. As DNA, the CDR3 is TGCAGCGTTGAGGGGACAGCCTTGGGAGCAAATGAGCAGTTCTTC. As protein: CSVEGTALGANEQFF.

A note on this clone: This clone may be a read error of a much larger clone one base away. This chain uses TRBV20-1 with TRBJ1-4; D possibly corresponds to TRBD1 (5 bases). Trimming pared 5 bases from V and 7 bases from J, leaving 14 bases between. Germline CDR1 is DFQATT and CDR2 is SNEGSKA (reference sequence). This CDR3 comprises 13 residues. CDR3 sequence: CSAATVGSEKLFF. The DNA of the CDR3 is TGCAGTGCTGCGACAGTGGGCAGTGAAAAACTGTTTTTT.

This clone occurred many times. This chain links TRBV5-1 with TRBJ2-7; 7 nucleotides align to TRBD1. There are 14 residues in the CDR3. With 4 bases clipped from V and 3 bases from J, the junction kept 7 bases outside the gene matches. Germline lookup yields CDR1 SGHRS and CDR2 YFSETQ. CDR3 coding DNA: TGCGCCAGCAGCCTGGACAGGATTTTCTACGAGCAGTACTTC. It is translated as CASSLDRIFYEQYF. Variable domain in full (rest from reference TRBV5-1 and TRBJ2-7): KAGVTQTPRYLIKTRGQQVTLSCSPISGHRSVSWYQQTPGQGLQFLFEYFSETQRNKGNFPGRFSGRQFSNSRSEMNVSTLELGDSALYLCASSLDRIFYEQYFGPGTRLTVT.

This clone was picked up many times. The chain couples TRBV12-3 or TRBV12-4 to TRBJ1-2; D unclear. The germline V and J ends were trimmed by 3 bases and 2 bases, with 7 bases remaining between them. The length of the CDR3 is 13 residues. CDR3 sequence (DNA): TGTGCCAGCAGTTTGCGGAACAACTATGGCTACACCTTC. It translates to CASSLRNNYGYTF.